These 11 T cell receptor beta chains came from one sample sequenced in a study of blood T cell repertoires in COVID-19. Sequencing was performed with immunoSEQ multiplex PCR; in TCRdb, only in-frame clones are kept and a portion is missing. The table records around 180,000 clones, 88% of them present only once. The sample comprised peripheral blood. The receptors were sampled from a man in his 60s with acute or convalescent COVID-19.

The CDR3 coding sequence is TGTGCCAGCAGCTCTTCCGGGACAGCCTCAGAGACCCAGTACTTC. It encodes CASSSSGTASETQYF. This chain links TRBV9 with TRBJ2-5; 7 bases align to TRBD1. CDR1 SGDLS and CDR2 YYNGEE come from the germline V gene. Unmatched junction bases numbered 10, after V lost 4 bases and J lost 4 bases. This CDR3 comprises 15 residues.

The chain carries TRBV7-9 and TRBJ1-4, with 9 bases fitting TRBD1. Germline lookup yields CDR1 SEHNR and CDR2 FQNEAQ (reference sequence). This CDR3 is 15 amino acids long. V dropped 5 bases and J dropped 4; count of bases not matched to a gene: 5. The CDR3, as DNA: TGTGCCAGCAGCCAGGGGGACAGGGATAATGAAAAACTGTTTTTT. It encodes CASSQGDRDNEKLFF. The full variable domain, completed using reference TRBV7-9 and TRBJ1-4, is DTGVSQNPRHKITKRGQNVTFRCDPISEHNRLYWYRQTLGQGPEFLTYFQNEAQLEKSRLLSDRFSAERPKGSFSTLEIQRTEQGDSAMYLCASSQGDRDNEKLFFGSGTQLSVL.

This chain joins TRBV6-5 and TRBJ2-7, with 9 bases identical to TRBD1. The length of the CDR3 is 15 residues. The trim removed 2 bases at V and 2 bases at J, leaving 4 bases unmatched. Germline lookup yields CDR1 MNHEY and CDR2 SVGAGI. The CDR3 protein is CASSYTRTGAYEQYF. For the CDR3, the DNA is TGTGCCAGCAGTTACACAAGGACAGGGGCCTACGAGCAGTACTTC.

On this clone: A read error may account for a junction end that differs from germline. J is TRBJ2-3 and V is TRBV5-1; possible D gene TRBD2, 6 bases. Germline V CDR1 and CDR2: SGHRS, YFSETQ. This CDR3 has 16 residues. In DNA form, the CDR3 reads TGCGCCAGCACCTTGGAGGGCAGGGAGGAGACAGATACGCAGTATTTT. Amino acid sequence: CASTLEGREETDTQYF.

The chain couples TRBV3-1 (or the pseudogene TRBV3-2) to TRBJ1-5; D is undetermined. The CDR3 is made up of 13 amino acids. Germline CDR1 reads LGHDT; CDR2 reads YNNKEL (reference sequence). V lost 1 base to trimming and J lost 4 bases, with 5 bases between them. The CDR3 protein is CASSQGENQPQHF. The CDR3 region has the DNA TGTGCCAGCAGCCAAGGGGAGAATCAGCCCCAGCATTTT.

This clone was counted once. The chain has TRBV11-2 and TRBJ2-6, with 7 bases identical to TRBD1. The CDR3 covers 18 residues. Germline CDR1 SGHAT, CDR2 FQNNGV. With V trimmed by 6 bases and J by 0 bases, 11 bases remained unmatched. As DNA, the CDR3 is TGTGCCAGCAGTTCGGCCGGGACAGCGATCTCTGGGGCCAACGTCCTGACTTTC. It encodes CASSSAGTAISGANVLTF.

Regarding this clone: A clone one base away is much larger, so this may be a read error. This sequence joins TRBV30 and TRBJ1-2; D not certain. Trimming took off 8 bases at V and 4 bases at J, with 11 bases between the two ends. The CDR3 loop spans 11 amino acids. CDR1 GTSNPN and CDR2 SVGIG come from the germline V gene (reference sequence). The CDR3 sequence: CATRRGYGYTF. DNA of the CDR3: TGTGCCACCAGGCGGGGCTATGGCTACACCTTC.

The CDR3 here is CASSLLAGGRGDTQYF. In DNA, the CDR3 is TGTGCCAGCAGCTTACTAGCGGGGGGCCGTGGAGATACGCAGTATTTT. The chain employs TRBV7-3 and TRBJ2-3; 11 nucleotides line up with TRBD2. Trimming at V came to 2 bases and at J to 5 bases, leaving 6 bases not matched to a gene. The CDR3 loop spans 16 amino acids. Germline loops: CDR1 SGHTA, CDR2 FQGTGA.

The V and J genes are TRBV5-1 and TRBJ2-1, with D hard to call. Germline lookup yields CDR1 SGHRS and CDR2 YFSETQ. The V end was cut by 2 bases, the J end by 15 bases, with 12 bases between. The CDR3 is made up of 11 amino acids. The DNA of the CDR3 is TGCGCCAGCAGCTTAGGAGTTTCCGCGTTCTTC. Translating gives CASSLGVSAFF. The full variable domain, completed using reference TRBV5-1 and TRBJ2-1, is KAGVTQTPRYLIKTRGQQVTLSCSPISGHRSVSWYQQTPGQGLQFLFEYFSETQRNKGNFPGRFSGRQFSNSRSEMNVSTLELGDSALYLCASSLGVSAFFGPGTRLTVL.

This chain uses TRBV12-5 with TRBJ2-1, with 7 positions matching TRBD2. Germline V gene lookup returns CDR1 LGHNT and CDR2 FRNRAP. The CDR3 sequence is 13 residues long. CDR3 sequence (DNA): TGTGCCTCGTGGCGGGAGTTCTTCAATGAGCAGTTCTTC. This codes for CASWREFFNEQFF.

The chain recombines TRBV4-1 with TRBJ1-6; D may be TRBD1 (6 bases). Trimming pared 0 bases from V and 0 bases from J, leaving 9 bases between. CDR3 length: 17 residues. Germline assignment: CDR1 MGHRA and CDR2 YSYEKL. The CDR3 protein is CASSQEVTGSYNSPLHF. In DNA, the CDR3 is TGCGCCAGCAGCCAAGAGGTGACAGGCTCCTATAATTCACCCCTCCACTTT.